The 32 T cell receptor beta chains below all came from one sample that was sequenced in a study of T cell responses to AZD1222 COVID-19 vaccine. Measured with immunoSEQ multiplex PCR; TCRdb has only the in-frame clones, and not every one. Among about 67,000 clones listed, 84% were seen once. The sample was peripheral blood, taken on day 0 of AZD1222 vaccination. Receptor source: an adult in good health.

The chain employs TRBV5-1 and TRBJ1-5; D perhaps matches TRBD1 (5 bases). The CDR3 loop spans 15 amino acids. Germline V gene data show CDR1 as SGHRS and CDR2 as YFSETQ. Trimming took off 4 bases at V and 1 base at J, with 12 bases between the two ends. The CDR3 nucleotides are TGCGCCAGCAGCCGGGTCGGGGGGAGCAATCAGCCCCAGCATTTT. Protein sequence: CASSRVGGSNQPQHF.

V gene TRBV9 combines with J gene TRBJ2-6; D perhaps matches TRBD1 (5 bases). The CDR3 has 18 residues. Per germline, CDR1 SGDLS and CDR2 YYNGEE. V lost 0 bases, J lost 2 bases, and 15 bases lay in between. The CDR3 sequence is CASSVEVRVSAGANVLTF. The DNA for the CDR3 is TGTGCCAGCAGCGTAGAGGTCAGGGTTTCAGCTGGGGCCAACGTCCTGACTTTC.

With regard to this clone: At one of its ends the junction is not consistent with the germline gene, which may arise from a read error. The rearrangement joins TRBV11-2 to TRBJ1-1; D remains unclear. Looked up from germline, CDR1 is SGHAT and CDR2 is FQNNGV. The CDR3 sequence is 15 residues long. Written as DNA, the CDR3 is TGTGCCAGCAGCCCAACTCTTATGGTGAAGACTGAAGCTTTCTTT. This sequence encodes CASSPTLMVKTEAFF.

The chain has TRBV6-5 and TRBJ2-5; 10 nucleotides align to TRBD2. CDR3 length: 16 amino acids. V shed 0 bases and J 5 bases; nucleotides not matched to a gene: 6. CDR1 is MNHEY and CDR2 is SVGAGI in the germline V gene. CDR3 in amino acids: CASSYSPSGSLETQYF. The DNA for the CDR3 is TGTGCCAGCAGTTACTCTCCTAGCGGGAGTTTGGAGACCCAGTACTTC.

V is TRBV28 and J is TRBJ1-1; 8 bases fit TRBD1. V dropped 7 bases and J dropped 0; count of bases not matched to a gene: 10. The germline V gene has CDR1 MDHEN and CDR2 SYDVKM. There are 16 residues in the CDR3. In nucleotides, the CDR3 is TGTGCCAGCATTCAGGGGGCTGTCTACTTGAACACTGAAGCTTTCTTT. Protein sequence: CASIQGAVYLNTEAFF.

The rearrangement links TRBV6-5 to TRBJ1-6, with TRBD1 identical over 10 bases. The CDR3 extends over 14 amino acids. CDR1 MNHEY and CDR2 SVGAGI come from the germline V gene. V dropped 8 bases and J dropped 6; count of bases not matched to a gene: 4. The CDR3 nucleotides read TGTGCCAGCGGGACAGGGGCTTTTAATTCACCCCTCCACTTT. Encoded protein: CASGTGAFNSPLHF.

This sequence joins TRBV19 and TRBJ1-3; D perhaps matches TRBD1 (6 bases). Germline V lookup: CDR1 LNHDA, CDR2 SQIVND (reference sequence). The CDR3 spans 15 residues. The V and J ends lost 5 bases and 3 bases respectively, with 14 bases between them. The CDR3 DNA sequence: TGTGCCAGTAGTTCCTTTTACAGGGTTGGAAACACCATATATTTT. Translating it yields CASSSFYRVGNTIYF. Drawing the rest from reference TRBV19 and TRBJ1-3, the complete variable domain is DGGITQSPKYLFRKEGQNVTLSCEQNLNHDAMYWYRQDPGQGLRLIYYSQIVNDFQKGDIAEGYSVSREKKESFPLTVTSAQKNPTAFYLCASSSFYRVGNTIYFGEGSWLTVV.

This sequence joins TRBV28 and TRBJ2-6; no clear D. V was shortened by 3 bases and J by 3 bases, with 9 bases between the two germline ends. The CDR3 contains 15 residues. Germline CDR1 MDHEN, CDR2 SYDVKM. The CDR3 protein is CASSFKGFGANVLTF. DNA for the CDR3: TGTGCCAGCAGTTTTAAAGGGTTTGGGGCCAACGTCCTGACTTTC.

The rearrangement joins TRBV4-3 to TRBJ2-4; perhaps TRBD2 as D (6 bases). Germline assignment: CDR1 LGHNA and CDR2 YSLEER. The CDR3 runs to 18 residues. V shed 0 bases and J shed 0 bases, with 15 bases lying between them. CDR3 sequence: CASSQDLRSGKAKNIQYF. The CDR3 bases are TGCGCCAGCAGCCAAGACCTCCGTAGCGGAAAAGCCAAAAACATTCAGTACTTC.

The rearrangement uses TRBV11-3 and TRBJ2-1, with D tentatively TRBD1 (5 bases). Trimming pared 3 bases from V and 9 bases from J, leaving 6 bases between. Germline CDR1 SGHNT, CDR2 YENEEA. The CDR3 is made up of 11 amino acids. The DNA of the CDR3 is TGTGCCAGCAGCTTTAGGGGTGAGCAGTTCTTC. It translates to CASSFRGEQFF.

The chain employs TRBV5-1 and TRBJ1-1; D unclear. V lost 0 bases and J 3 bases, leaving 3 bases between the germline ends. CDR3 length: 12 amino acids. The germline CDR1 and CDR2 sequences are SGHRS and YFSETQ. CDR3 sequence: CASSLGYTEAFF. In DNA form, the CDR3 reads TGCGCCAGCAGCTTGGGCTACACTGAAGCTTTCTTT.

The rearrangement links TRBV7-2 to TRBJ1-5; TRBD1 aligns across 9 bases. Germline V gives CDR1 SGHTA, CDR2 FQGNSA. V was clipped by 6 bases and J by 7 bases; unmatched bases: 10. The length of the CDR3 is 15 residues. CDR3 sequence (DNA): TGTGCCAGCAGGTCTGCGGGACAGGGAAACCAGCCCCAGCATTTT. Translating it yields CASRSAGQGNQPQHF. Full variable domain (outside the CDR3, taken from reference TRBV7-2 and TRBJ1-5): GAGVSQSPSNKVTEKGKDVELRCDPISGHTALYWYRQSLGQGLEFLIYFQGNSAPDKSGLPSDRFSAERTGGSVSTLTIQRTQQEDSAVYLCASRSAGQGNQPQHFGDGTRLSIL.

V and J are TRBV18 and TRBJ1-2; a possible D gene is TRBD1 (5 bases). This CDR3 has 15 residues. V lost 4 bases and J lost 8, with 20 bases in between. Germline-derived CDR1 and CDR2 are KGHSH and LQKENI. The CDR3 here is CASSRARDALGGYTF. The CDR3 DNA reads as TGTGCCAGCTCACGGGCCAGGGACGCTCTTGGAGGCTACACCTTC.

The V gene is TRBV9, the J gene TRBJ2-7; TRBD2 matches at 11 bases. CDR1 is SGDLS and CDR2 is YYNGEE in the germline V gene. Unmatched junction bases numbered 6, after V lost 5 bases and J lost 2 bases. This CDR3 spans 15 amino acids. CDR3 nucleotide sequence: TGTGCCAGCAGAGTGGGACTAGCGGAGCCCTACGAGCAGTACTTC. Translation gives CASRVGLAEPYEQYF.

The chain recombines TRBV4-3 with TRBJ1-2; TRBD1 might be the D (5 bases). Germline V gene sequence: CDR1 LGHNA, CDR2 YSLEER. The CDR3 spans 16 residues. Between the trimmed V and J ends, which lost 4 bases and 0 bases, there was a span of 15 bases. The CDR3 region has the DNA TGCGCCAGCAGCCCCGGCTGGGGCCACCCTAACTATGGCTACACCTTC. Translating gives CASSPGWGHPNYGYTF.

The gene calls are TRBV24-1 and TRBJ2-3, with 9 nucleotides matching TRBD1. The CDR3 length is 15 residues. Germline loops: CDR1 KGHDR, CDR2 SFDVKD. The V gene end was trimmed by 8 bases and the J gene end by 4 bases; junction bases not matched to a gene: 9. The CDR3 spells CATMHGTGLSDTQYF. The CDR3 nucleotides are TGTGCCACCATGCATGGGACAGGGCTCTCAGATACGCAGTATTTT.

The V gene is TRBV5-5, the J gene TRBJ1-4; 8 bases map to TRBD1. Unmatched junction bases numbered 6, after V lost 4 bases and J lost 4 bases. Germline loops: CDR1 SGHKS, CDR2 YYEKEE (reference sequence). The CDR3 extends over 15 amino acids. The CDR3 reads CASSKTGDINEKLFF. In DNA, the CDR3 is TGTGCCAGCAGCAAGACAGGGGACATTAATGAAAAACTGTTTTTT.

This chain links TRBV5-6 with TRBJ2-7, with TRBD2 as a possible D gene (6 bases). The germline V gene encodes CDR1 SGHDT and CDR2 YYEEEE. The CDR3 length is 16 residues. V dropped 2 bases and J dropped 0 bases, with 15 bases sitting between them. The CDR3 sequence is CASSLAPPGSSYEQYF. As DNA, the CDR3 is TGTGCCAGCAGCTTAGCCCCTCCCGGGAGCTCCTACGAGCAGTACTTC.

This clone has a handful of counts. V usage is TRBV6-6 and J usage is TRBJ1-5; maybe TRBD1 (5 bases). There are 14 residues in the CDR3. The V gene's germline CDR1 is MNHNY and CDR2 SVGAGI (reference sequence). Trimming took off 6 bases at V and 6 bases at J, with 15 bases between the two ends. The CDR3 protein is CASSSRQGGQPQHF. The CDR3 region has the DNA TGTGCCAGCAGCTCTAGGCAGGGCGGTCAGCCCCAGCATTTT.

V gene TRBV19 combines with J gene TRBJ2-1, with 8 bases lining up with TRBD2. Per the germline V gene, CDR1 is LNHDA and CDR2 is SQIVND (reference sequence). The CDR3 runs 13 residues. V lost 7 bases, J lost 6 bases, and 5 bases stayed unmatched. CDR3 sequence (DNA): TGTGCCAGTATGGGGCGGGAGGCCAATGAGCAGTTCTTC. Amino acid sequence: CASMGREANEQFF.

This rearrangement joins TRBV19 to TRBJ1-2; possible D gene TRBD1, 6 bases. Looked up from germline, CDR1 is LNHDA and CDR2 is SQIVND (reference sequence). CDR3 length equals 12 residues. The V gene lost 9 bases and the J gene lost 4 bases, with 12 bases spanning the gap. The DNA for the CDR3 is TGTGCCAGCAGAGGGGGGATCTATGGCTACACCTTC. This codes for CASRGGIYGYTF.

In DNA, the CDR3 is TGCAGTGCTAGTGGTTTGTGGGAAAGACTCTACAATGAGCAGTTCTTC. Translated, it gives CSASGLWERLYNEQFF. This chain links TRBV20-1 with TRBJ2-1, with unresolved D. The CDR3 runs 16 residues. Trimming took off 3 bases at V and 3 bases at J, with 18 bases between the two ends. CDR1 and CDR2 (germline): DFQATT, SNEGSKA (reference sequence).

The V gene is TRBV30, the J gene TRBJ1-6; 7 bases align to TRBD1. This CDR3 contains 15 residues. V lost 0 bases, J lost 9 bases, and 8 bases stayed unmatched. Germline assignment: CDR1 GTSNPN and CDR2 SVGIG (reference sequence). The CDR3 sequence: CAWSVLTGRGSPLHF. Written as DNA, the CDR3 is TGTGCCTGGAGTGTACTGACAGGGAGGGGTTCACCCCTCCACTTT.

This clone was seen repeatedly, ten times or more. The J gene is TRBJ1-2, the V gene TRBV6-5; D perhaps matches TRBD1 (5 bases). CDR1 MNHEY and CDR2 SVGAGI come from the germline V gene. V dropped 2 bases and J dropped 4 bases, with 14 bases sitting between them. The CDR3 runs to 15 residues. CDR3 loop: CASSYAQGGRYGYTF. Here the CDR3 DNA reads TGTGCCAGCAGTTACGCGCAGGGCGGACGCTATGGCTACACCTTC.

The CDR3, as DNA: TGTGCCAGTAGTATATTACAGTATAATTCACCCCTCCACTTT. Its translation is CASSILQYNSPLHF. The V gene is TRBV19, the J gene TRBJ1-6; D not resolved. The CDR3 covers 14 residues. V lost 2 bases to trimming and J lost 4 bases, with 6 bases between them. Germline assignment: CDR1 LNHDA and CDR2 SQIVND (reference sequence).

This clone has only a few counts. CDR3 region: CASSLNGLSEAFF. The CDR3 region has the DNA TGTGCCAGCAGTTTGAACGGACTTTCAGAAGCTTTCTTT. The chain uses TRBV27 and TRBJ1-1, with D unclear. V dropped 3 bases and J dropped 8 bases, with 13 bases sitting between them. There are 13 residues in the CDR3. From germline, CDR1 is MNHEY and CDR2 SMNVEV (reference sequence).

The rearrangement joins TRBV13 to TRBJ2-7; D tentatively fits TRBD1 or TRBD2 (5 bases each). CDR3 length: 14 residues. Germline CDR1 is PRHDT and CDR2 is FYEKMQ (reference sequence). Trimming removed 4 bases from V and 2 bases from J, with 12 bases in between. The CDR3 loop is CASSSAGATYEQYF. The CDR3 DNA sequence: TGTGCCAGCAGCTCCGCCGGGGCGACCTACGAGCAGTACTTC.

The chain employs TRBV6-5 and TRBJ2-1, with 8 bases that match TRBD1. The germline CDR1 and CDR2 sequences are MNHEY and SVGAGI. This CDR3 spans 15 amino acids. J lost 6 bases, V lost 10 bases, and 14 bases had no gene match. CDR3 protein: CATQGASLTGNEQFF. CDR3 DNA: TGTGCCACCCAGGGGGCGTCTCTTACGGGCAATGAGCAGTTCTTC.

In regard to this clone: Just one base apart from a much larger clone, this may be a read error. The V and J genes are TRBV7-2 and TRBJ1-3, with TRBD1 matching 7 bases. From germline, CDR1 is SGHTA and CDR2 FQGNSA. The CDR3 loop spans 12 amino acids. J gave up 2 bases and V 8 bases, and 0 bases lay outside the gene matches. The CDR3 protein is CASQGAGNTIYF. As DNA, the CDR3 is TGTGCCAGCCAGGGGGCTGGAAACACCATATATTTT.

In this sample, this clone turned up a few times. This chain joins TRBV2 and TRBJ1-5, with D possibly matching TRBD1 (5 bases). The CDR3 runs 17 residues. Germline assignment: CDR1 SNHLY and CDR2 FYNNEI. V lost 3 bases and J lost 3, with 18 bases in between. This chain's CDR3 is CASSEGTGSGINQPQHF. In DNA form, the CDR3 reads TGTGCCAGCAGTGAGGGAACAGGTAGTGGTATCAATCAGCCCCAGCATTTT.

The chain recombines TRBV24-1 with TRBJ2-2, with 7 bases identical to TRBD2. Germline CDR1 is KGHDR and CDR2 is SFDVKD. The CDR3 consists of 17 residues. V was clipped by 0 bases and J by 4 bases; unmatched bases: 7. The CDR3 coding sequence is TGTGCCACCAGTGATTTGCGCGGGAGTAGCGGCACCGGGGAGCTGTTTTTT. Its protein is CATSDLRGSSGTGELFF.

V gene TRBV4-1 combines with J gene TRBJ1-2; the D is unclear. The CDR3 is made up of 17 amino acids. The germline V gene has CDR1 MGHRA and CDR2 YSYEKL. Trimming took 4 bases from V and 3 from J, leaving 21 bases between them. This CDR3 is CASSPPGEGRYHYGYTF. The DNA for the CDR3 is TGCGCCAGCAGCCCTCCCGGGGAAGGGCGGTATCACTATGGCTACACCTTC.